Listed below are T cell receptor beta chains from one sample, sequenced in a study of CD8+ T cells in alopecia areata. Generated by immunoSEQ multiplex PCR, the TCRdb table keeps only in-frame clones and is missing some. There are about 100,000 clones in the sample; around 59% occur only once, and more than 20% lies in the top ten. Sequenced sample: CD8+ T cells sorted from blood. These receptors originate from a human donor in good health. Both conserved end residues are part of each CDR3. The D gene is left open where the match is weak. The listing skips clone size in some rows; elsewhere it reads once, few, many or a size class.

j_gene,d_gene,abundance,v_gene,CDR3aa,CDR3nt
TRBJ1-1,TRBD1,NA,TRBV19,CASSVWDRGPKGSTEAFF,TGTGCCAGTAGTGTCTGGGACAGGGGGCCGAAGGGGAGCACTGAAGCTTTCTTT
TRBJ1-1,TRBD1,NA,TRBV7-9,CASSRDRGPNTEAFF,TGTGCCAGCAGCAGAGACAGGGGGCCGAACACTGAAGCTTTCTTT
TRBJ1-2,NA,NA,TRBV6-1,CASSPDGLIYGYTF,TGTGCCAGCAGCCCGGACGGTCTCATTTATGGCTACACCTTC
TRBJ1-4,TRBD1,NA,TRBV5-4,CASSPTSGTGGKLFF,TGTGCCAGCAGCCCTACCTCCGGGACAGGGGGAAAACTGTTTTTT
TRBJ2-1,NA,once,TRBV5-6,CASSLARGALNEQFF,TGTGCCAGCAGCTTGGCCAGGGGGGCCCTTAATGAGCAGTTCTTC
TRBJ2-5,NA,NA,TRBV5-6,CASSNLREETQYF,TGTGCCAGCAGCAACCTCAGGGAAGAGACCCAGTACTTC
TRBJ2-1,NA,few,TRBV9,CASSRPTALEQFF,TGTGCCAGCAGCAGACCGACAGCTCTCGAGCAGTTCTTC
TRBJ1-4,NA,NA,TRBV6-1,CASSEGEGASEKLFF,TGTGCCAGCAGTGAAGGAGAAGGGGCAAGTGAAAAACTGTTTTTT
TRBJ2-5,NA,NA,TRBV7-2,CASSTHFGETQYF,TGTGCCAGCAGCACTCATTTTGGCGAGACCCAGTACTTC
TRBJ2-5,NA,NA,TRBV13,CASSSRQIQETQYF,TGTGCCAGCAGTTCTCGGCAGATACAAGAGACCCAGTACTTC
TRBJ2-7,TRBD2,NA,TRBV9,CASSVGRSGGAYEQYF,TGTGCCAGCAGCGTAGGGAGGAGCGGGGGGGCTTACGAGCAGTACTTC
TRBJ1-2,NA,NA,TRBV4-2,CASSQDRETLTNYGYTF,TGTGCCAGCAGCCAAGATCGTGAGACCTTAACTAACTATGGCTACACCTTC
TRBJ1-1,NA,NA,TRBV19,CASSFETDEAFF,TGTGCCAGTAGTTTCGAGACGGATGAAGCTTTCTTT
TRBJ2-7,TRBD1,NA,TRBV5-1,CASSFGTGAYEQYF,TGCGCCAGCAGCTTCGGGACAGGGGCCTACGAGCAGTACTTC
TRBJ2-3,TRBD1,NA,TRBV28,CASSRTGGADTQYF,TGTGCCAGCAGCCGGACAGGGGGTGCAGATACGCAGTATTTT
TRBJ1-1,NA,medium-sized,TRBV25-1,CASSEPRTENTEAFF,TGTGCCAGCAGTGAACCCCGGACCGAGAACACTGAAGCTTTCTTT
TRBJ2-7,NA,few,TRBV10-1,CASSESIGSWSYEQYF,TGCGCCAGCAGTGAGTCCATTGGGAGTTGGTCCTACGAGCAGTACTTC
TRBJ2-3,TRBD2,few,TRBV14,CASSPFYQGGTDTQYF,TGTGCCAGCAGCCCGTTCTACCAGGGAGGGACAGATACGCAGTATTTT
TRBJ2-1,TRBD2,NA,TRBV7-2,CASSLVNLAGGRSYNEQFF,TGTGCCAGCAGCTTAGTCAATCTAGCGGGGGGGCGGAGCTACAATGAGCAGTTCTTC
TRBJ1-2,TRBD1,few,TRBV5-4,CASSSGTGEGYTF,TGTGCCAGCAGCTCCGGGACAGGGGAAGGCTACACCTTC
TRBJ2-1,TRBD2,NA,TRBV28,CASSSNLAVSYNEQFF,TGTGCCAGCAGTTCCAACCTAGCGGTATCCTACAATGAGCAGTTCTTC
TRBJ1-1,NA,NA,TRBV7-9,CASRMQGTMNTEAFF,TGTGCCAGCAGGATGCAGGGCACTATGAACACTGAAGCTTTCTTT
TRBJ2-3,TRBD2,NA,TRBV2,CASSDVLAGGSSTDTQYF,TGTGCCAGCAGTGACGTATTGGCGGGGGGGTCTAGCACAGATACGCAGTATTTT
TRBJ2-1,TRBD1,NA,TRBV4-2,CASSQAQGGNEQFF,TGTGCCAGCAGCCAAGCACAGGGGGGCAATGAGCAGTTCTTC
TRBJ2-7,NA,NA,TRBV5-6,CASTPPGRDHEQYF,TGTGCCAGCACCCCCCCCGGCAGGGACCACGAGCAGTACTTC
TRBJ1-4,NA,few,TRBV1,CTSSQVRGGKSEKLFF,TGCACCAGCAGCCAAGTCCGAGGGGGCAAGAGTGAAAAACTGTTTTTT
TRBJ2-1,NA,many,TRBV7-2,CASSLTGPDNEQFF,TGTGCCAGCAGCTTAACGGGCCCGGACAATGAGCAGTTCTTC
TRBJ2-3,TRBD1,NA,TRBV2,CASSAPGQGARDTQYF,TGTGCCAGCAGTGCCCCGGGACAGGGGGCTAGGGATACGCAGTATTTT